This T cell receptor beta chain stems from a study of cytomegalovirus exposure and HLA in healthy donors. Study conclusions and caveats: The authors listed 164 TCR beta chains as cytomegalovirus-associated.

Primers for the PCR totalled 60 Vbeta and 13 Jbeta. Produced via immunoSEQ multiplex PCR; TCRdb's table is partial and in-frame only. The sample holds about 93,000 clones; about 80% are singletons and the top ten take around 7%. Trimming cost V 5 bases and J 3 bases, with 13 bases left between them. The CDR3 is 14 amino acids. The germline V gene has CDR1 SGHTA and CDR2 FQGNSA. As concerns this clone: Its antigen is not known.

Sequencing used PBMCs. The chain carries TRBV7-2 and TRBJ2-5, with a tentative D call TRBD1 (6 bases). The source is a man under 40 in good health and CMV-seronegative. Here the CDR3 DNA reads TGTGCCAGCAGCAACCCGGACAGAGAAGAGACCCAGTACTTC. It encodes CASSNPDREETQYF.